This T cell receptor beta chain derives from a study of T cell responses to AZD1222 COVID-19 vaccine. Study-level points and caveats: Researchers took repertoire samples only after the peak T cell response had come.

Details on this clone: Its antigen remains unidentified.

With V trimmed by 6 bases and J by 4 bases, 8 bases remained unmatched. Germline loops: CDR1 MNHEY, CDR2 SVGAGI. This CDR3 contains 15 residues. Method: immunoSEQ multiplex PCR; TCRdb's copy keeps in-frame clones and lacks some. Of some 170,000 clones in the sample, roughly 90% were seen once. The source is an adult who received the AZD1222 COVID-19 vaccine. This chain links TRBV6-5 with TRBJ2-1, with TRBD2 matching over 8 bases. The material was peripheral blood, obtained 28 days after the second AZD1222 dose. The chain's CDR3 is CASRTSSGYYNEQFF. The CDR3 bases are TGTGCCAGCAGGACATCTAGCGGGTATTACAATGAGCAGTTCTTC.